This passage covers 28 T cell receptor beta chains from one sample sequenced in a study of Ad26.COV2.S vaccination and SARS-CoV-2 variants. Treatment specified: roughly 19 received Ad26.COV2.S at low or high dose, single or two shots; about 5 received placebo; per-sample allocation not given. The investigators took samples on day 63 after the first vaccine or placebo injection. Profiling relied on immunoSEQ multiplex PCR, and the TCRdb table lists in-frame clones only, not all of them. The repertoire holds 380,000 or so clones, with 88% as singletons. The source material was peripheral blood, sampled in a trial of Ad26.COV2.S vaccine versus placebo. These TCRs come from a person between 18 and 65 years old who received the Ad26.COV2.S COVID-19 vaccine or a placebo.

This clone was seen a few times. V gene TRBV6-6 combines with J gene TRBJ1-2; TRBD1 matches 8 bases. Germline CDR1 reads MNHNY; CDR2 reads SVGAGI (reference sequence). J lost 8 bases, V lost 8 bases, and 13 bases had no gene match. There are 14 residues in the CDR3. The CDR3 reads CASFITDRDVGYTF. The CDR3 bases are TGTGCCAGCTTCATTACGGACAGGGATGTCGGCTACACCTTC.

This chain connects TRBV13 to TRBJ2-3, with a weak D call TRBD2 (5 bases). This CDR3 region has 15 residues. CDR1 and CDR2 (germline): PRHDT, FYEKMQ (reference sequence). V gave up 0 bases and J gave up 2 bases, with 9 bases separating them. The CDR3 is CASSLGEGTTDTQYF. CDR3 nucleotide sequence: TGTGCCAGCAGCTTAGGCGAGGGAACCACAGATACGCAGTATTTT.

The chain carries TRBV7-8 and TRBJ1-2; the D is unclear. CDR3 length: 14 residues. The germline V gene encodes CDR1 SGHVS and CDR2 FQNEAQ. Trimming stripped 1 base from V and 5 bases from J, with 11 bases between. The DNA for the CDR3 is TGTGCCAGCAGCTTAGTTGCATTGGGTTATGGCTACACCTTC. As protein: CASSLVALGYGYTF.

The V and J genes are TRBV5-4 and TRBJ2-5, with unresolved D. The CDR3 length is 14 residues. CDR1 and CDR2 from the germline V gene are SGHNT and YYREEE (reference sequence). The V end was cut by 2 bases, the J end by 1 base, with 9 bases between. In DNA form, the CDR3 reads TGTGCCAGCAGCTTTGAAGCAACCCAAGAGACCCAGTACTTC. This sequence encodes CASSFEATQETQYF.

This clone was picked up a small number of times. CDR3 nucleotide sequence: TGTGCCAGCAGCGTAGCCCCAGACTCTGGAAACACCATATATTTT. Translated, it gives CASSVAPDSGNTIYF. This rearrangement joins TRBV9 to TRBJ1-3; D is uncertain. V was pared by 0 bases and J by 0 bases, with 7 bases between. Germline V gene data show CDR1 as SGDLS and CDR2 as YYNGEE. The CDR3 contains 15 residues. Based on the CDR3 plus reference TRBV9 and TRBJ1-3, the full variable domain is DSGVTQTPKHLITATGQRVTLRCSPRSGDLSVYWYQQSLDQGLQFLIQYYNGEERAKGNILERFSAQQFPDLHSELNLSSLELGDSALYFCASSVAPDSGNTIYFGEGSWLTVV.

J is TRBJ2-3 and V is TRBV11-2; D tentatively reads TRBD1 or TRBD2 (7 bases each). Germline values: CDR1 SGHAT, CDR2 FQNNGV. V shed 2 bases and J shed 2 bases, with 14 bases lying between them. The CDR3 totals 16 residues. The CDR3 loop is CASSLSGGEPTDTQYF. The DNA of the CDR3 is TGTGCCAGCAGCTTATCAGGGGGGGAGCCCACAGATACGCAGTATTTT.

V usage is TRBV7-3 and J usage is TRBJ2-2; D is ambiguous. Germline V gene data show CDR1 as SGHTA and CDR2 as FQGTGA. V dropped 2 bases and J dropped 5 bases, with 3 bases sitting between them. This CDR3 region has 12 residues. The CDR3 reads CASSLGTGELFF. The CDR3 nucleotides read TGTGCCAGCAGCTTAGGGACCGGGGAGCTGTTTTTT.

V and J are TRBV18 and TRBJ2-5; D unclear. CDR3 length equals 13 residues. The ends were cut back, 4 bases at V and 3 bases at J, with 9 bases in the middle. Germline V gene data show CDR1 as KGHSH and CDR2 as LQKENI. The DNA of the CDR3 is TGTGCCAGCTCACAAGTAAAGGAAGAGACCCAGTACTTC. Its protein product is CASSQVKEETQYF.

The CDR3 loop reads CASSLSSYSNQPQHF. CDR3 nucleotide sequence: TGTGCCAGCAGCCTCAGTAGCTATAGCAATCAGCCCCAGCATTTT. V usage is TRBV11-2 and J usage is TRBJ1-5; unclear D gene. Germline V gene data show CDR1 as SGHAT and CDR2 as FQNNGV. The CDR3 sequence is 15 residues long. V lost 5 bases to trimming and J lost 0 bases, with 11 bases between them.

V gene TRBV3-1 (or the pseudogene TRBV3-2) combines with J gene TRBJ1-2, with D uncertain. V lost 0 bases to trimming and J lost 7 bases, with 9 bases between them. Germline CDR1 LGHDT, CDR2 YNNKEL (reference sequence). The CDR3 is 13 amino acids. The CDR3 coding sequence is TGTGCCAGCAGCCAAGAGGAGCGAGGTGGCTACACCTTC. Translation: CASSQEERGGYTF.

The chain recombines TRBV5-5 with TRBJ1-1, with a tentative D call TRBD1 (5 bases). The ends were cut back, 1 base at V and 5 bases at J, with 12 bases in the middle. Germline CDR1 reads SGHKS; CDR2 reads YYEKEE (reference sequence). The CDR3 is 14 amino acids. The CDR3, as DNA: TGTGCCAGCAGCTTGCAAGACAGTGGGACTGAAGCTTTCTTT. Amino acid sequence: CASSLQDSGTEAFF. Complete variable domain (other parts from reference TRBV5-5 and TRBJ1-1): DAGVTQSPTHLIKTRGQQVTLRCSPISGHKSVSWYQQVLGQGPQFIFQYYEKEERGRGNFPDRFSARQFPNYSSELNVNALLLGDSALYLCASSLQDSGTEAFFGQGTRLTVV.

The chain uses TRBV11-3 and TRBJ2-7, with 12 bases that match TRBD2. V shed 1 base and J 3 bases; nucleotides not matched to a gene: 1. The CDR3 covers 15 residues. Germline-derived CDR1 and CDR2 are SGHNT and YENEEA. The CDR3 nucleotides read TGTGCCAGCAGCTTAGGACTAGCGGGAGACTACGAGCAGTACTTC. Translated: CASSLGLAGDYEQYF.

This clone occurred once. CDR3 nucleotide sequence: TGTGCCTGGAACACAGCGGGAAGGGACGAGCAGTACTTC. Encoded protein: CAWNTAGRDEQYF. This chain links TRBV30 with TRBJ2-7; 7 positions match TRBD2. The CDR3 contains 13 residues. Losses at the gene ends were 4 bases for V and 5 bases for J; bases not matched to a gene: 8. Germline V gene lookup returns CDR1 GTSNPN and CDR2 SVGIG (reference sequence).

The CDR3 is CASSFSTGADYEQYF. The DNA of the CDR3 is TGTGCCAGTAGTTTCTCGACAGGGGCCGACTACGAGCAGTACTTC. V usage is TRBV19 and J usage is TRBJ2-7, with 8 bases lining up with TRBD1. Germline-derived CDR1 and CDR2 are LNHDA and SQIVND (reference sequence). V dropped 5 bases and J dropped 3; count of bases not matched to a gene: 9. This CDR3 has 15 residues.

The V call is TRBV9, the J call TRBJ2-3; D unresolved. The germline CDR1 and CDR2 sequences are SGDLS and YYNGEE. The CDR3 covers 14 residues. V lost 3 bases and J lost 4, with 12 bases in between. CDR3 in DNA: TGTGCCAGCAGCGCACAGACTTTGGCAGATACGCAGTATTTT. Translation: CASSAQTLADTQYF.

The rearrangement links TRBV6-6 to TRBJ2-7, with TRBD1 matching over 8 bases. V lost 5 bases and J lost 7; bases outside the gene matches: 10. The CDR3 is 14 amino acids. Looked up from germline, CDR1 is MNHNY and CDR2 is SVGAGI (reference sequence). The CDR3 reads CASSPQGAMGEQYF. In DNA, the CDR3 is TGTGCCAGCAGTCCCCAGGGGGCAATGGGTGAGCAGTACTTC.

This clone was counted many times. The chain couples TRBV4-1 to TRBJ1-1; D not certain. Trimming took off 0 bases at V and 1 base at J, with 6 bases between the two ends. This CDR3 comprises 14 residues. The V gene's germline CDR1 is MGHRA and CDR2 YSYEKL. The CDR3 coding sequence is TGCGCCAGCAGCCAAGATAGGGCGAACACTGAAGCTTTCTTT. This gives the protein CASSQDRANTEAFF.

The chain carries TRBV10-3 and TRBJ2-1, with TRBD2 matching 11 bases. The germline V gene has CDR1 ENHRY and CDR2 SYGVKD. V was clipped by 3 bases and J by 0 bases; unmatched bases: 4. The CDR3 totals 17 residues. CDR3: CAISDLAGGSSYNEQFF. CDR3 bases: TGTGCCATCAGTGATCTAGCGGGGGGCAGCTCCTACAATGAGCAGTTCTTC.

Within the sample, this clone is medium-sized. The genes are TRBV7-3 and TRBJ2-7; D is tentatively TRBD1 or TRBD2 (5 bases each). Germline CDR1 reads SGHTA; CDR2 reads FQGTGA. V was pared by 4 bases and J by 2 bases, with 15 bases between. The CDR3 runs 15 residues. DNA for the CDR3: TGTGCCAGCAGCTATGAAGTGGGGGTAGCCTACGAGCAGTACTTC. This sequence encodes CASSYEVGVAYEQYF. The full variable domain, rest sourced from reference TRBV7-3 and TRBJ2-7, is GAGVSQTPSNKVTEKGKYVELRCDPISGHTALYWYRQSLGQGPEFLIYFQGTGAADDSGLPNDRFFAVRPEGSVSTLKIQRTERGDSAVYLCASSYEVGVAYEQYFGPGTRLTVT.

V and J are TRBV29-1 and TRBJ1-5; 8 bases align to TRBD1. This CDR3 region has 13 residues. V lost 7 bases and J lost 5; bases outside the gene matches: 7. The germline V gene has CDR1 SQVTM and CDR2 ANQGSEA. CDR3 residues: CSARRGQDQPQHF. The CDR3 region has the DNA TGCAGCGCACGCAGGGGGCAGGATCAGCCCCAGCATTTT.

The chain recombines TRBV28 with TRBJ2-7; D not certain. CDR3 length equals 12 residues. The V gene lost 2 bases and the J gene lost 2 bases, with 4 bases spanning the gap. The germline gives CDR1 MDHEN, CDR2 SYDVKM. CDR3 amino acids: CASSLKAYEQYF. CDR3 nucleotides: TGTGCCAGCAGTTTAAAGGCCTACGAGCAGTACTTC.

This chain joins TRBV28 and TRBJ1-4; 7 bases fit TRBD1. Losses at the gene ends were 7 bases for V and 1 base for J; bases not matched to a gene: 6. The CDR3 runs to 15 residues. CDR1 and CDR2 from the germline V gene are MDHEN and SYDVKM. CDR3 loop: CASIATGETNEKLFF. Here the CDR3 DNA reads TGTGCCAGCATCGCTACAGGGGAAACTAATGAAAAACTGTTTTTT. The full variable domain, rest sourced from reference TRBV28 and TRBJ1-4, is DVKVTQSSRYLVKRTGEKVFLECVQDMDHENMFWYRQDPGLGLRLIYFSYDVKMKEKGDIPEGYSVSREKKERFSLILESASTNQTSMYLCASIATGETNEKLFFGSGTQLSVL.

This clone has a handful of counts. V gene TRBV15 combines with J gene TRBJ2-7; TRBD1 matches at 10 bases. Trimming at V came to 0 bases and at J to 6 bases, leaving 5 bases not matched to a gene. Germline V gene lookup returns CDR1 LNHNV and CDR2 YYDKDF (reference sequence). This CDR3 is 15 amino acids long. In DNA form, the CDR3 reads TGTGCCACCAGCAGAGATACCCGGACAGGGGGCGAGCAGTACTTC. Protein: CATSRDTRTGGEQYF. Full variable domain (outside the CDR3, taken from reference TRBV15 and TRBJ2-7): DAMVIQNPRYQVTQFGKPVTLSCSQTLNHNVMYWYQQKSSQAPKLLFHYYDKDFNNEADTPDNFQSRRPNTSFCFLDIRSPGLGDTAMYLCATSRDTRTGGEQYFGPGTRLTVT.

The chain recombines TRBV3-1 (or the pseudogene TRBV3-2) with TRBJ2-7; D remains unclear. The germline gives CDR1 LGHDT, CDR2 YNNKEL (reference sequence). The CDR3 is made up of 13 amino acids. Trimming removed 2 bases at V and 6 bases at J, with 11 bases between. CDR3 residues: CASSQYPGFEQYF. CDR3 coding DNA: TGTGCCAGCAGCCAATACCCAGGTTTCGAGCAGTACTTC.

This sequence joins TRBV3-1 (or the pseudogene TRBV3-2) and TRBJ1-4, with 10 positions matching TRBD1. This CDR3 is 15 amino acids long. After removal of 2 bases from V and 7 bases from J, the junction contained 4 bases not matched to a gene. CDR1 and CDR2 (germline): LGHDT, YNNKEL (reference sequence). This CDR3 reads CASSQHRDRGEKLFF. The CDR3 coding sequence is TGTGCCAGCAGCCAACACCGGGACAGGGGTGAAAAACTGTTTTTT.

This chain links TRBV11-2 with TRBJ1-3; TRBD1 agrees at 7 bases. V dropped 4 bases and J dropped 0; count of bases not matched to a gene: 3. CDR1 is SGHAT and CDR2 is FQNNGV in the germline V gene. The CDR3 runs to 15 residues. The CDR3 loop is CASSSRTGSGNTIYF. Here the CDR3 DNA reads TGTGCCAGCAGCTCTAGGACAGGCTCTGGAAACACCATATATTTT.

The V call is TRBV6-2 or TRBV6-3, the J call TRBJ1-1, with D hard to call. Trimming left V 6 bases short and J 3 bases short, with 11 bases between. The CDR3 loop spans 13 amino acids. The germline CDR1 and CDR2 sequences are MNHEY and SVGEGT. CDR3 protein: CASSLRSDTEAFF. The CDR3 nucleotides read TGTGCCAGCAGCCTCAGGAGTGACACTGAAGCTTTCTTT.

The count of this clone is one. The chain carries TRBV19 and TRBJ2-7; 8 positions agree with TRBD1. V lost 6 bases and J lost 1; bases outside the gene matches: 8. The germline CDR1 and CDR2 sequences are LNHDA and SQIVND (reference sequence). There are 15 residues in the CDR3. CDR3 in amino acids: CASSRGQEASYEQYF. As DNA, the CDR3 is TGTGCCAGTAGCCGGGGACAGGAGGCTTCCTACGAGCAGTACTTC.